This passage covers 19 T cell receptor beta chains from one sample sequenced in a study of T cell responses to AZD1222 COVID-19 vaccine. Profiling relied on immunoSEQ multiplex PCR, and the TCRdb table lists in-frame clones only, not all of them. The sample has around 180,000 clones, around 94% seen once; the top ten hold 10%. This material consisted of peripheral blood, taken on day 0 of AZD1222 vaccination. All receptors derive from an adult in good health.

This sequence joins TRBV30 and TRBJ2-7; D is unresolved. The CDR3 loop spans 12 amino acids. Germline V gene lookup returns CDR1 GTSNPN and CDR2 SVGIG (reference sequence). Trimming pared 4 bases from V and 0 bases from J, leaving 7 bases between. This CDR3 reads CAWTVGSYEQYF. The DNA for the CDR3 is TGTGCCTGGACAGTCGGCTCCTACGAGCAGTACTTC.

The gene calls are TRBV11-2 and TRBJ2-1, with 8 bases matching TRBD2. The CDR3 totals 19 residues. V was clipped by 1 base and J by 16 bases; unmatched bases: 27. Per the germline V gene, CDR1 is SGHAT and CDR2 is FQNNGV. DNA of the CDR3: TGTGCCAGCAGCTTAGCTCACACACTGCTAAGACGGCGGGAGGTCCGGAGATTCTTC. This translates into CASSLAHTLLRRREVRRFF.

The chain combines TRBV7-2 with TRBJ2-6; possibly TRBD1 for D (5 bases). Per germline, CDR1 SGHTA and CDR2 FQGNSA. V lost 6 bases and J lost 1, with 16 bases in between. The CDR3 is 17 residues long. This CDR3 is CASSPTDTVSGANVLTF. In DNA, the CDR3 is TGTGCCAGCAGTCCCACGGACACCGTTTCTGGGGCCAACGTCCTGACTTTC.

This sequence joins TRBV10-3 and TRBJ1-1; D gene unclear. The CDR3 sequence is 12 residues long. Looked up from germline, CDR1 is ENHRY and CDR2 is SYGVKD. The V end was cut by 4 bases, the J end by 4 bases, with 7 bases between. The CDR3 nucleotides are TGTGCCATCAGTGGGGGTGGCACTGAAGCTTTCTTT. Amino acids: CAISGGGTEAFF.

The rearrangement joins TRBV15 to TRBJ1-2, with TRBD1 matching 12 bases. The CDR3 length is 18 residues. Trimming at V came to 1 base and at J to 5 bases, leaving 11 bases not matched to a gene. CDR1 is LNHNV and CDR2 is YYDKDF in the germline V gene (reference sequence). The CDR3 sequence: CATSRGWDRGPLSYGYTF. The DNA for the CDR3 is TGTGCCACCAGCAGAGGCTGGGACAGGGGGCCGTTGTCTTATGGCTACACCTTC. The full variable domain, completed using reference TRBV15 and TRBJ1-2, is DAMVIQNPRYQVTQFGKPVTLSCSQTLNHNVMYWYQQKSSQAPKLLFHYYDKDFNNEADTPDNFQSRRPNTSFCFLDIRSPGLGDTAMYLCATSRGWDRGPLSYGYTFGSGTRLTVV.

The V and J genes are TRBV5-8 and TRBJ1-2; the D gene is possibly TRBD1 (5 bases). V was trimmed by 2 bases and J by 1 base, leaving 12 bases between them. The CDR3 is made up of 15 amino acids. Looked up from germline, CDR1 is SGHTS and CDR2 is YDEGEE. In DNA, the CDR3 is TGTGCCAGCAGCTTCGTAGGGGCGATTAACTATGGCTACACCTTC. Amino acids: CASSFVGAINYGYTF.

The rearrangement joins TRBV28 to TRBJ1-2, with a tentative D call TRBD1 (6 bases). The germline gives CDR1 MDHEN, CDR2 SYDVKM. Trimming shortened V by 2 bases and J by 4 bases, and 11 bases separated the two germline ends. This CDR3 is built from 14 residues. CDR3 DNA sequence: TGTGCCAGCAGTTTAGGGGACAAGGCCTATGGCTACACCTTC. Translation: CASSLGDKAYGYTF.

The V gene is TRBV5-4, the J gene TRBJ1-2; D is unresolved. Germline lookup yields CDR1 SGHNT and CDR2 YYREEE (reference sequence). The V gene lost 0 bases and the J gene lost 4 bases, with 10 bases spanning the gap. The length of the CDR3 is 14 residues. The CDR3: CASSLGWGGYGYTF. In DNA form, the CDR3 reads TGTGCCAGCAGCTTGGGGTGGGGAGGCTATGGCTACACCTTC.

To note about this clone: Other DNA sequences from this sample encode an identical CDR3 as well. The chain employs TRBV28 and TRBJ1-2; D gene unclear. The V end lost 6 bases, the J end lost 4 bases, and 9 bases lay between the germline ends. CDR1 is MDHEN and CDR2 is SYDVKM in the germline V gene. The CDR3 contains 12 residues. CDR3: CASSLGSYGYTF. The CDR3 region has the DNA TGTGCCAGCAGCCTCGGGAGCTATGGCTACACCTTC.

The J gene is TRBJ2-2, the V gene TRBV10-3; tentatively, D is TRBD1 (6 bases). The germline CDR1 and CDR2 sequences are ENHRY and SYGVKD. V was shortened by 2 bases and J by 6 bases, with 16 bases between the two germline ends. The CDR3 runs to 16 residues. The CDR3 DNA sequence: TGTGCCATCAGTGAGGGTTGGACAGCCGAGTCCGGGGAGCTGTTTTTT. Protein: CAISEGWTAESGELFF.

This clone was detected once. The chain carries TRBV15 and TRBJ2-5; D may match TRBD1 or TRBD2 (5 bases each). V gave up 4 bases and J gave up 1 base, with 13 bases separating them. The CDR3 runs to 15 residues. Germline CDR1 LNHNV, CDR2 YYDKDF (reference sequence). In DNA, the CDR3 is TGTGCCACCAGCAATAGGGGTGAGGGCCAAGAGACCCAGTACTTC. This encodes CATSNRGEGQETQYF.

The rearrangement joins TRBV5-4 to TRBJ2-1; 8 bases fit TRBD2. The CDR3 has 15 amino acids. The trim removed 4 bases at V and 3 bases at J, leaving 6 bases unmatched. Germline V gene sequence: CDR1 SGHNT, CDR2 YYREEE (reference sequence). CDR3 region: CASSLATSGYNEQFF. The CDR3 DNA is TGTGCCAGCAGCCTCGCCACTAGCGGCTACAATGAGCAGTTCTTC.

This chain joins TRBV6-2 or TRBV6-3 and TRBJ1-2; possibly TRBD1 for D (5 bases). Trimming took 4 bases from V and 3 from J, leaving 12 bases between them. Germline V gene sequence: CDR1 MNHEY, CDR2 SVGEGT. CDR3 length equals 14 residues. The CDR3 region is CASSSQGRDYGYTF. CDR3 nucleotides: TGTGCCAGCAGTTCCCAGGGAAGGGACTATGGCTACACCTTC.

The chain carries TRBV3-1 (or the pseudogene TRBV3-2) and TRBJ2-3, with 7 bases matching TRBD2. V was clipped by 4 bases and J by 0 bases; unmatched bases: 7. The CDR3 loop spans 16 amino acids. CDR1 is LGHDT and CDR2 is YNNKEL in the germline V gene (reference sequence). CDR3 sequence reads: CASSPWDYPSTDTQYF. Written as DNA, the CDR3 is TGTGCCAGCAGCCCCTGGGACTATCCTAGCACAGATACGCAGTATTTT.

The chain carries TRBV29-1 and TRBJ2-1; D is undetermined. Germline V gene lookup returns CDR1 SQVTM and CDR2 ANQGSEA. CDR3 size: 12 residues. V lost 1 base to trimming and J lost 4 bases, with 5 bases between them. The CDR3 loop is CSVEVRYNEQFF. The CDR3 region has the DNA TGCAGCGTTGAAGTCAGGTACAATGAGCAGTTCTTC.

The chain is built from TRBV6-5 and TRBJ1-3, with unresolved D. The CDR3 is 15 amino acids. Germline V CDR1 and CDR2: MNHEY, SVGAGI. Trimming removed 7 bases at V and 0 bases at J, with 13 bases between. The CDR3 is CASNQGLRSGNTIYF. In DNA form, the CDR3 reads TGTGCCAGCAATCAAGGACTCCGCTCTGGAAACACCATATATTTT.

The chain has TRBV2 and TRBJ2-2, with D possibly called TRBD1 or TRBD2 (5 bases each). Germline V lookup: CDR1 SNHLY, CDR2 FYNNEI. V was shortened by 1 base and J by 5 bases, with 11 bases between the two germline ends. This CDR3 is built from 15 residues. CDR3 coding DNA: TGTGCCAGCAGTGAAGGAGGGGCTAAGACCGGGGAGCTGTTTTTT. This sequence encodes CASSEGGAKTGELFF.

This clone appeared a single time. This sequence joins TRBV2 and TRBJ1-2; D unresolved. Trimming pared 6 bases from V and 7 bases from J, leaving 15 bases between. This CDR3 has 13 residues. Germline assignment: CDR1 SNHLY and CDR2 FYNNEI. The CDR3, as DNA: TGTGCCAGCAGCAGCGATGACCTTCGTGGCTACACCTTC. Its protein product is CASSSDDLRGYTF.

This chain uses TRBV2 with TRBJ1-1; 10 bases agree with TRBD1. Trimming at V came to 6 bases and at J to 0 bases, leaving 10 bases not matched to a gene. This CDR3 has 17 residues. The V gene's germline CDR1 is SNHLY and CDR2 FYNNEI. The CDR3 loop is CASSLGTGESMNTEAFF. The CDR3 DNA follows: TGTGCCAGCAGCCTAGGGACAGGGGAAAGCATGAACACTGAAGCTTTCTTT.